This entry is about one T cell receptor (beta chain). These data come from a study of blood T cell repertoires in COVID-19. The overall study: There were acute and convalescent COVID-19 samples, and they came from the United States, Italy and Spain. PBMCs, B-cell-depleted T cells, or T cells were the source of the cDNA or gDNA that made up the material.

Original processing notes: Reference gene primer amplification yielded estimated nucleated cell counts. The table came from immunoSEQ multiplex PCR; TCRdb's copy has only in-frame clones and leaves some out. For V, J and clone size, that table is used; D and trimming come from the DNA. The sample lists a few hundred thousand clones, roughly 89% occurring once. The CDR3 extends over 14 amino acids. V lost 5 bases and J 6 bases, leaving 15 bases between the germline ends. Looked up from germline, CDR1 is SGHRS and CDR2 is YFSETQ. The sequenced sample was peripheral blood. This clonotype was obtained from a middle-aged woman who had recovered from COVID-19. The genes are TRBV5-1 and TRBJ2-1; the D gene is possibly TRBD1 (6 bases). The CDR3 nucleotides are TGCGCCAGCAGTTCGGGTCAGGGGATCAATGAGCAGTTCTTC. It is translated as CASSSGQGINEQFF.